These 15 T cell receptor beta chains came from one sample sequenced in a study of T cell responses to AZD1222 COVID-19 vaccine. TCRdb's copy holds only in-frame clones and misses some; the assay was immunoSEQ multiplex PCR. Found here are just under 90,000 clones, about 88% of them singletons; the top ten hold about 5.5%. Sample: peripheral blood, taken 28 days after the second AZD1222 dose. Source of these receptors: an adult who received the AZD1222 COVID-19 vaccine.

The V gene is TRBV3-1 (or the pseudogene TRBV3-2), the J gene TRBJ1-1; D is unresolved. Trimming pared 5 bases from V and 1 base from J, leaving 8 bases between. Germline V gene data show CDR1 as LGHDT and CDR2 as YNNKEL (reference sequence). The CDR3 length is 13 residues. The CDR3 nucleotides are TGTGCCAGCAGCGGTAGGGAGAACACTGAAGCTTTCTTT. Protein product: CASSGRENTEAFF.

This chain joins TRBV2 and TRBJ1-4, with D unresolved. The CDR3 consists of 13 residues. Per germline, CDR1 SNHLY and CDR2 FYNNEI. V lost 6 bases, J lost 8 bases, and 13 bases lay in between. CDR3 nucleotides: TGTGCCAGCAGAGGCACGCCGCGAGAAAAACTGTTTTTT. This gives the protein CASRGTPREKLFF. Together with reference TRBV2 and TRBJ1-4, the CDR3 gives the full variable domain: EPEVTQTPSHQVTQMGQEVILRCVPISNHLYFYWYRQILGQKVEFLVSFYNNEISEKSEIFDDQFSVERPDGSNFTLKIRSTKLEDSAMYFCASRGTPREKLFFGSGTQLSVL.

The chain combines TRBV20-1 with TRBJ1-5, with unresolved D. The CDR3 has 15 amino acids. V was shortened by 3 bases and J by 2 bases, with 14 bases between the two germline ends. Germline CDR1 DFQATT, CDR2 SNEGSKA (reference sequence). The CDR3 spells CSASSRGERNQPQHF. The DNA for the CDR3 is TGCAGTGCTAGTTCCCGGGGTGAGCGCAATCAGCCCCAGCATTTT.

V gene TRBV4-3 combines with J gene TRBJ2-5, with 9 bases identical to TRBD1. The CDR3 consists of 13 residues. Trimming at V came to 5 bases and at J to 4 bases, leaving 2 bases not matched to a gene. The germline CDR1 and CDR2 sequences are LGHNA and YSLEER. CDR3 in DNA: TGCGCCAGCAGCACAGGGGGCTTAGAGACCCAGTACTTC. This sequence encodes CASSTGGLETQYF.

The V call is TRBV18, the J call TRBJ1-1; D gene unclear. The length of the CDR3 is 12 residues. The V end was cut by 3 bases, the J end by 7 bases, with 9 bases between. Germline V CDR1 and CDR2: KGHSH, LQKENI. The CDR3 protein is CASSPTRYEAFF. CDR3 nucleotides: TGTGCCAGCTCACCGACTCGATATGAAGCTTTCTTT.

The chain couples TRBV5-4 to TRBJ1-2; D unclear. Trimming pared 4 bases from V and 8 bases from J, leaving 18 bases between. Germline V gene lookup returns CDR1 SGHNT and CDR2 YYREEE (reference sequence). This CDR3 comprises 14 residues. The CDR3 loop reads CASSPLTVSRGYTF. The CDR3 DNA sequence: TGTGCCAGCAGCCCGCTCACGGTTTCCAGGGGCTACACCTTC. Combining the CDR3 with reference TRBV5-4 and TRBJ1-2 gives the whole variable domain ETGVTQSPTHLIKTRGQQVTLRCSSQSGHNTVSWYQQALGQGPQFIFQYYREEENGRGNFPPRFSGLQFPNYSSELNVNALELDDSALYLCASSPLTVSRGYTFGSGTRLTVV.

This clone was counted once. The chain joins TRBV5-4 to TRBJ2-5; D remains unclear. The V end lost 1 base, the J end lost 5 bases, and 12 bases lay between the germline ends. CDR1 and CDR2 (germline): SGHNT, YYREEE (reference sequence). The CDR3 is made up of 14 amino acids. The CDR3 bases are TGTGCCAGCAGCTTGCCTGGGGTGGGGGAGACCCAGTACTTC. This encodes CASSLPGVGETQYF.

This sequence joins TRBV7-2 and TRBJ2-1; D is undetermined. CDR1 and CDR2 (germline): SGHTA, FQGNSA. The CDR3 has 14 residues. V lost 1 base and J 12 bases, leaving 16 bases between the germline ends. As DNA, the CDR3 is TGTGCCAGCAGCTTAGGTAGGCGGCAAGTCGGGCAGTTCTTC. Residues: CASSLGRRQVGQFF. Looking up the rest from reference TRBV7-2 and TRBJ2-1 gives the full variable domain: GAGVSQSPSNKVTEKGKDVELRCDPISGHTALYWYRQSLGQGLEFLIYFQGNSAPDKSGLPSDRFSAERTGGSVSTLTIQRTQQEDSAVYLCASSLGRRQVGQFFGPGTRLTVL.

The gene calls are TRBV6-1 and TRBJ1-5; no reliable D call. The germline V gene has CDR1 MNHNS and CDR2 SASEGT. This CDR3 comprises 14 residues. The V end was cut by 3 bases, the J end by 2 bases, with 8 bases between. The DNA of the CDR3 is TGTGCCAGCAGTGAGTGGTATCGCAATCAGCCCCAGCATTTT. It translates to CASSEWYRNQPQHF.

The genes are TRBV3-1 (or the pseudogene TRBV3-2) and TRBJ2-3, with D hard to call. The V gene lost 7 bases and the J gene lost 6 bases, with 2 bases spanning the gap. Germline loops: CDR1 LGHDT, CDR2 YNNKEL (reference sequence). CDR3 length equals 9 residues. In DNA form, the CDR3 reads TGTGCCAGCATTGATACGCAGTATTTT. Its translation is CASIDTQYF.

The chain employs TRBV29-1 and TRBJ1-2; TRBD1 aligns across 12 bases. With 5 bases clipped from V and 4 bases from J, the junction kept 11 bases outside the gene matches. This CDR3 is built from 16 residues. CDR1 SQVTM and CDR2 ANQGSEA come from the germline V gene. CDR3 protein: CSVNPGQGALIYGYTF. CDR3 bases: TGCAGCGTTAATCCGGGACAGGGGGCCTTGATCTATGGCTACACCTTC. Looking up the rest from reference TRBV29-1 and TRBJ1-2 gives the full variable domain: SAVISQKPSRDICQRGTSLTIQCQVDSQVTMMFWYRQQPGQSLTLIATANQGSEATYESGFVIDKFPISRPNLTFSTLTVSNMSPEDSSIYLCSVNPGQGALIYGYTFGSGTRLTVV.

The rearrangement links TRBV6-4 to TRBJ1-2; 10 bases fit TRBD1. The CDR3 is 15 amino acids. Germline trimming cut 4 bases from V and 5 bases from J; bases unmatched to any gene: 7. CDR1 is MRHNA, CDR2 SNTAGT, per germline. As DNA, the CDR3 is TGTGCCAGCAGTGCACGGACAGGGGGAAAATATGGCTACACCTTC. Amino acid sequence: CASSARTGGKYGYTF.

V and J are TRBV28 and TRBJ1-2; no firm D call. The germline V and J ends were trimmed by 6 bases and 7 bases, with 9 bases remaining between them. Germline CDR1 and CDR2: MDHEN and SYDVKM. The CDR3 is 11 amino acids. The CDR3, as DNA: TGTGCCAGCAGCCAGTATACTGGCTACACCTTC. Protein: CASSQYTGYTF.

J is TRBJ1-2 and V is TRBV4-1; the D gene is possibly TRBD1 (5 bases). V lost 0 bases, J lost 6 bases, and 8 bases lay in between. CDR3 length: 13 amino acids. The V gene's germline CDR1 is MGHRA and CDR2 YSYEKL. CDR3 coding DNA: TGCGCCAGCAGCCAAGACAGGGTGGATGGCTACACCTTC. It translates to CASSQDRVDGYTF.

This chain links TRBV10-2 with TRBJ2-7; the D is unclear. CDR3 size: 14 residues. CDR1 is WSHSY, CDR2 SAAADI, per germline. V shed 7 bases and J shed 0 bases, with 13 bases lying between them. This CDR3 reads CASTPALPSYEQYF. The DNA for the CDR3 is TGCGCCAGCACCCCCGCGCTTCCCTCCTACGAGCAGTACTTC.